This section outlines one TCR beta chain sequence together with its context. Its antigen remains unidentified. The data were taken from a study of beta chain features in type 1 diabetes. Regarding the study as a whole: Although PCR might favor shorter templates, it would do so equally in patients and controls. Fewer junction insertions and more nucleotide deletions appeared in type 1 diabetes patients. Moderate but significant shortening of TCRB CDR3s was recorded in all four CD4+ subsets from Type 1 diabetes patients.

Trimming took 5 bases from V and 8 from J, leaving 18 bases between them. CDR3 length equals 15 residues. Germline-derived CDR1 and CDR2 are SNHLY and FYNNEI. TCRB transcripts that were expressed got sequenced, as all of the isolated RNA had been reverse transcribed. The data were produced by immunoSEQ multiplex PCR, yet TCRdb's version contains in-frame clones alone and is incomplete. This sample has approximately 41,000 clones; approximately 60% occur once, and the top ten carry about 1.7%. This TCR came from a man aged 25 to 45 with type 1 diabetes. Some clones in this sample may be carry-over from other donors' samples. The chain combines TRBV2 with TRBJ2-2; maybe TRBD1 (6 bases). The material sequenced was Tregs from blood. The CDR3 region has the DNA TGTGCCAGCAGTATAAACAGGGCAGCTCCGGGGGAGCTGTTTTTT. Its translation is CASSINRAAPGELFF. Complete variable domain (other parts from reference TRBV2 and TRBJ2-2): EPEVTQTPSHQVTQMGQEVILRCVPISNHLYFYWYRQILGQKVEFLVSFYNNEISEKSEIFDDQFSVERPDGSNFTLKIRSTKLEDSAMYFCASSINRAAPGELFFGEGSRLTVL.